This is a list of T cell receptor beta chains from one sample in a study of T cell changes during pregnancy in multiple sclerosis. Profiling relied on immunoSEQ multiplex PCR, and the TCRdb table lists in-frame clones only, not all of them. The table lists approximately 21,000 clones, around 89% of them singletons, with 7% in the top ten. Sequencing used CD8+ T cells from peripheral blood mononuclear cells, obtained in the third trimester of pregnancy. The receptors shown here come from a female donor in good health, enrolled as a control in a pregnancy study. CDR3s include the opening cysteine and the closing phenylalanine or tryptophan. The order of the fields is clone size, V gene, D gene, J gene, CDR3 DNA, CDR3 protein. A D gene is named only where the DNA matches it firmly. Clone size appears in some rows only: once, few, many, or a class for an expanded clone.

NA,TRBV30,TRBD2,TRBJ2-3,TGTGCCTGGACCAGGACTAGCGGCACAGATACGCAGTATTTT,CAWTRTSGTDTQYF
NA,TRBV9,NA,TRBJ2-2,TGTGCCAGCAGCCCCCTCTCTCTCGGGGGCACCGGGGAGCTGTTTTTT,CASSPLSLGGTGELFF
NA,TRBV11-2,NA,TRBJ1-3,TGTGCCAGCAGCTTAGATCCAGGGACTGGAAACACCATATATTTT,CASSLDPGTGNTIYF
NA,TRBV9,NA,TRBJ2-3,TGTGCCAGCAGCGTAGAGCCGGAGAGCACAGATACGCAGTATTTT,CASSVEPESTDTQYF
NA,TRBV28,NA,TRBJ2-1,TGTGCCAGCAGTTCGCCAAGACAGGAAATCTACAATGAGCAGTTCTTC,CASSSPRQEIYNEQFF
NA,TRBV7-9,NA,TRBJ1-2,TGTGCCAGCAGCCCCCCAGCCGGACAGCTCTATGGCTACACCTTC,CASSPPAGQLYGYTF
NA,TRBV5-4,NA,TRBJ2-2,TGTGCCAGCAGCTTTGGGGACACAGCGAACACCGGGGAGCTGTTTTTT,CASSFGDTANTGELFF
NA,TRBV27,NA,TRBJ2-3,TGTGCCAGCAGTTTAAATCCGCCTCGGCTAGCTGGGAAGGCGAAGAGGACAGATACGCAGTATTTT,CASSLNPPRLAGKAKRTDTQYF
NA,TRBV5-6,TRBD2,TRBJ2-7,TGTGCCAGCAGCCCGGGGACTAGCGGCTACGAGCAGTACTTC,CASSPGTSGYEQYF
NA,TRBV7-8,NA,TRBJ2-7,TGTGCCAGCAGCCCGAGCCTGAGCTCCTACGAGCAGTACTTC,CASSPSLSSYEQYF
NA,TRBV15,NA,TRBJ1-5,TGTGCCACCAGCGGGAGAGTGAGGGTGAGCAATCAGCCCCAGCATTTT,CATSGRVRVSNQPQHF
NA,TRBV5-6,TRBD2,TRBJ2-2,TGTGCCAGCAGCTTGGGACTAGCGGGTAACACCGGGGAGCTGTTTTTT,CASSLGLAGNTGELFF
NA,TRBV10-2,TRBD1,TRBJ1-2,TGCGCCAGCAGTGATGGGCCTTCCGGGACAGGGTTCAGCTACACCTTC,CASSDGPSGTGFSYTF
NA,TRBV5-4,TRBD2,TRBJ2-5,TGTGCCAGCAGCCGCCCCTTTGGGCGGGAGACAGAGACCCAGTACTTC,CASSRPFGRETETQYF
NA,TRBV6-1,NA,TRBJ2-2,TGTGCCAGCACCCTAGACAGCGCGAACACCGGGGAGCTGTTTTTT,CASTLDSANTGELFF
NA,TRBV9,NA,TRBJ2-7,TGTGCCACCTCGGCGCTACTACCGGGCCCCAGGGACGAGCAGTACTTC,CATSALLPGPRDEQYF
NA,TRBV10-2,TRBD2,TRBJ2-7,TGCGCCAGCAGGCCCCAGGGTACTAGCGGAGCCTACGAGCAGTACTTC,CASRPQGTSGAYEQYF
NA,TRBV19,TRBD1,TRBJ2-7,TGTGCCAGTACCGCCGGGACAGGGGCCAACGAGCAGTACTTC,CASTAGTGANEQYF
NA,TRBV7-8,TRBD2,TRBJ2-5,TGTGCCAGCAGCCCCACTAGCGGGGCCTACTCTCCTCTACAAGAGACCCAGTACTTC,CASSPTSGAYSPLQETQYF
medium-sized,TRBV19,TRBD2,TRBJ2-5,TGTGCCAGTAGCAAGACTAGCGGGGGGTTTGAGACCCAGTACTTC,CASSKTSGGFETQYF
NA,TRBV18,TRBD1,TRBJ1-5,TGTGCCAGCTCACCTGGGGGAAGCAGGGGGCGAGGCAATCAGCCCCAGCATTTT,CASSPGGSRGRGNQPQHF
NA,TRBV7-8,TRBD2,TRBJ2-1,TGTGCCAGCAGCTTAGTCGGGGGGGGGCTCAATGAGCAGTTCTTC,CASSLVGGGLNEQFF
few,TRBV6-1,TRBD2,TRBJ2-2,TGTGCCAGCAGTGAAGTTAGCGGGGGGGCCGTCGGGGAGCTGTTTTTT,CASSEVSGGAVGELFF
once,TRBV18,TRBD1,TRBJ1-2,TGTGCCAGCTCACGACGGACAGGGGGCGGCCCCTCGGGTGGCTACACCTTC,CASSRRTGGGPSGGYTF
few,TRBV6-4,TRBD2,TRBJ2-3,TGTGCCAGCAGCCCTAGCGGGGGGGGGCCAGATACGCAGTATTTT,CASSPSGGGPDTQYF
NA,TRBV9,TRBD1,TRBJ2-5,TGTGCCAGCAGCGTGGGGACAGGGGAAGAGACCCAGTACTTC,CASSVGTGEETQYF
NA,TRBV4-2,NA,TRBJ2-1,TGTGCCAGCAGCCAAGAAGGTGGGAGCTCCTACAATGAGCAGTTCTTC,CASSQEGGSSYNEQFF
NA,TRBV7-8,TRBD1,TRBJ1-1,TGTGCCAGCAGCACCCGGACAGGGCTTCCGATGAACACTGAAGCTTTCTTT,CASSTRTGLPMNTEAFF
NA,TRBV6-6,NA,TRBJ1-1,TGTGCCAGCAGTTTCGGTATGAACACTGAAGCTTTCTTT,CASSFGMNTEAFF
NA,TRBV2,NA,TRBJ1-4,TGTGCCAGCAAGAAAGGACACACTGCAACTAATGAAAAACTGTTTTTT,CASKKGHTATNEKLFF
NA,TRBV5-4,NA,TRBJ1-2,TGTGCCAGCAGCCTGGGGGCGCGAGGCTACACCTTC,CASSLGARGYTF
NA,TRBV30,NA,TRBJ2-7,TGTGCCTGGGAGGGACTTTCCTACGAGCAGTACTTC,CAWEGLSYEQYF
NA,TRBV6-5,NA,TRBJ2-7,TGTGCCAGCAGTTACGGCGGGACAGATTACGAGCAGTACTTC,CASSYGGTDYEQYF
once,TRBV7-8,TRBD1,TRBJ1-2,TGTGCCAGCAGCTTAGATTACCCGGGACAGGGATCGGATGGCTACACCTTC,CASSLDYPGQGSDGYTF
NA,TRBV15,NA,TRBJ2-2,TGTGCCACCAGCAGAGATAGGGGGTGGGGTCGGGACACCGGGGAGCTGTTTTTT,CATSRDRGWGRDTGELFF
NA,TRBV28,NA,TRBJ2-7,TGTGCCAGCAGTTTATGGGGCACCAGATCCTACGAGCAGTACTTC,CASSLWGTRSYEQYF
NA,TRBV6-1,NA,TRBJ2-6,TGTGCCAGCAGTGAAGACAGGGCACTCATACCTGGGGCCAACGTCCTGACTTTC,CASSEDRALIPGANVLTF
once,TRBV19,NA,TRBJ1-1,TGTGCCAGTAGTAGAATTCCAGGGTTCCAGGCCACTGAAGCTTTCTTT,CASSRIPGFQATEAFF
few,TRBV4-3,TRBD1,TRBJ1-5,TGCGCCAGCAGCCAAGGACAGGGGCTCAATCAGCCCCAGCATTTT,CASSQGQGLNQPQHF
NA,TRBV6-6,TRBD2,TRBJ2-7,TGTGCCAGCAGCCCGGGACTAGCGGAGCAGTACTTC,CASSPGLAEQYF
NA,TRBV7-9,NA,TRBJ1-2,TGTGCCAGCAGCCCACCCATGGGTGAGGGCGGCGGCTATGGCTACACCTTC,CASSPPMGEGGGYGYTF
NA,TRBV28,TRBD1,TRBJ1-5,TGTGCCAGCAGACTGGGACAGGGGATCAATCAGCCCCAGCATTTT,CASRLGQGINQPQHF
NA,TRBV19,TRBD2,TRBJ2-4,TGTGCCAGTAGAGGGTGGCGAGCGGGGGGGCCTAGCATTCAGTACTTC,CASRGWRAGGPSIQYF
NA,TRBV7-9,TRBD1,TRBJ1-6,TGTGCCAGCAGCCAGGGGGCGCGGAATTCACCCCTCCACTTT,CASSQGARNSPLHF
NA,TRBV5-6,NA,TRBJ2-5,TGTGCCAGCAGCCGGGACTCTAGCGAACGGGAGACCCAGTACTTC,CASSRDSSERETQYF
NA,TRBV7-9,TRBD1,TRBJ2-1,TGTGCCAGCAGCCCGAGAGGGGGCGCACGATACAATGAGCAGTTCTTC,CASSPRGGARYNEQFF
NA,TRBV19,NA,TRBJ1-3,TGTGCCAGTAGTATCGGGGGGAGCTCTGGAAACACCATATATTTT,CASSIGGSSGNTIYF
NA,TRBV9,NA,TRBJ2-1,TGTGCCAGCAGCATGGACTCCTCCTACAATGAGCAGTTCTTC,CASSMDSSYNEQFF
NA,TRBV5-6,NA,TRBJ2-7,TGTGCCAGCAGCTCTTGGGGGGCAGGGGGTGGTGTCGAGCAGTACTTC,CASSSWGAGGGVEQYF